Below, 19 T cell receptor beta chains from the same sample are listed, as sequenced in a study of cytomegalovirus exposure and HLA in healthy donors. The PCR was carried out with 60 Vbeta primers and 13 Jbeta primers. Here immunoSEQ multiplex PCR was the method, and the copy in TCRdb shows in-frame clones only, minus some. The sample holds around 90,000 clones; just over 75% are singletons and the top ten take about 0.53%. The material sequenced was PBMCs. These receptors all come from a young man in good health and CMV-seronegative.

The chain uses TRBV14 and TRBJ1-2; TRBD1 aligns across 9 bases. This CDR3 is 17 amino acids long. Germline CDR1 SGHDN, CDR2 FVKESK. Trimming removed 0 bases from V and 5 bases from J; junction bases left unmatched: 10. The CDR3 DNA is TGTGCCAGCAGCCAAGACCTTTGGACAGGGGCGGGATATGGCTACACCTTC. It specifies CASSQDLWTGAGYGYTF.

The chain links TRBV7-9 to TRBJ1-4; no firm D call. The CDR3 totals 14 residues. Germline lookup yields CDR1 SEHNR and CDR2 FQNEAQ (reference sequence). The V end lost 5 bases, the J end lost 8 bases, and 15 bases lay between the germline ends. CDR3 DNA sequence: TGTGCCAGCAGCCAACTATCCCGTAGCGAAAAACTGTTTTTT. Protein: CASSQLSRSEKLFF.

This sequence joins TRBV27 and TRBJ2-3; 10 bases map to TRBD2. The CDR3 has 16 amino acids. With V trimmed by 0 bases and J by 2 bases, 2 bases remained unmatched. Germline V gene data show CDR1 as MNHEY and CDR2 as SMNVEV (reference sequence). In DNA form, the CDR3 reads TGTGCCAGCAGTTTATCACTAGCGGGGTTCACAGATACGCAGTATTTT. Translation: CASSLSLAGFTDTQYF.

This clone occurred once. This chain joins TRBV7-9 and TRBJ2-3; TRBD2 agrees at 9 bases. Germline CDR1 SEHNR, CDR2 FQNEAQ (reference sequence). The CDR3 consists of 16 residues. Trimming cost V 5 bases and J 3 bases; bases outside gene matches: 9. The CDR3 spells CASSPKRGESTDTQYF. The DNA for the CDR3 is TGTGCCAGCAGCCCTAAGCGGGGGGAGTCGACAGATACGCAGTATTTT.

This clone was counted between two and nine times. CDR3 nucleotide sequence: TGTGCCAGCAGCTTGGGACAGGGCCATGAAAAACTGTTTTTT. Translated: CASSLGQGHEKLFF. V and J are TRBV5-6 and TRBJ1-4; 7 nucleotides match TRBD1. Germline CDR1 reads SGHDT; CDR2 reads YYEEEE. CDR3 length: 14 amino acids. Trimming cost V 0 bases and J 6 bases; bases outside gene matches: 2. The complete variable domain, with remaining parts taken from reference TRBV5-6 and TRBJ1-4, reads DAGVTQSPTHLIKTRGQQVTLRCSPKSGHDTVSWYQQALGQGPQFIFQYYEEEERQRGNFPDRFSGHQFPNYSSELNVNALLLGDSALYLCASSLGQGHEKLFFGSGTQLSVL.

The rearrangement links TRBV5-4 to TRBJ1-3, with D possibly matching TRBD1 (5 bases). Deletions cut 0 bases from V and 0 bases from J, with 10 bases between. The CDR3 covers 16 residues. The germline CDR1 and CDR2 sequences are SGHNT and YYREEE (reference sequence). The CDR3 protein is CASSLEGASSGNTIYF. The DNA of the CDR3 is TGTGCCAGCAGCTTGGAAGGGGCCAGCTCTGGAAACACCATATATTTT.

The CDR3, as DNA: TGTGCCAGCAGCCAAACTCTCGGCAATGAGCAGTTCTTC. Protein product: CASSQTLGNEQFF. V usage is TRBV4-2 and J usage is TRBJ2-1; D gene unclear. V lost 2 bases and J 6 bases, leaving 8 bases between the germline ends. The CDR3 totals 13 residues. Germline CDR1 reads LGHNA; CDR2 reads YNFKEQ.

V usage is TRBV7-3 and J usage is TRBJ1-5; no definite D call. The CDR3 has 13 residues. Germline-derived CDR1 and CDR2 are SGHTA and FQGTGA. Trimming took off 1 base at V and 6 bases at J, with 7 bases between the two ends. The CDR3 coding sequence is TGTGCCAGCAGCTTAAAACCGGGTCAGCCCCAGCATTTT. Its protein product is CASSLKPGQPQHF.

The rearrangement joins TRBV6-6 to TRBJ2-7, with 10 nucleotides matching TRBD1. The ends lost 6 bases at V and 0 bases at J; junction bases unmatched: 5. Germline-derived CDR1 and CDR2 are MNHNY and SVGAGI (reference sequence). The CDR3 has 15 residues. CDR3 protein: CASRAGQGVSYEQYF. CDR3 sequence (DNA): TGTGCCAGCAGAGCTGGACAGGGGGTCTCCTACGAGCAGTACTTC.

J is TRBJ1-1 and V is TRBV25-1, with D possibly matching TRBD1 (6 bases). Germline CDR1 MGHDK, CDR2 SYGVNS. V was pared by 3 bases and J by 5 bases, with 13 bases between. This CDR3 is 14 amino acids long. The CDR3 sequence: CASSDLTGFTEAFF. The CDR3 coding sequence is TGTGCCAGCAGTGACCTGACAGGATTTACTGAAGCTTTCTTT.

CDR3 in amino acids: CSVNRGQETQYF. The CDR3 nucleotides read TGCAGCGTGAACAGGGGCCAAGAGACCCAGTACTTC. The V and J genes are TRBV29-1 and TRBJ2-5; 7 bases are shared with TRBD1. The CDR3 is 12 amino acids. Germline V gene sequence: CDR1 SQVTM, CDR2 ANQGSEA. Unmatched junction bases numbered 2, after V lost 6 bases and J lost 1 base. Full variable domain (rest looked up from reference TRBV29-1 and TRBJ2-5): SAVISQKPSRDICQRGTSLTIQCQVDSQVTMMFWYRQQPGQSLTLIATANQGSEATYESGFVIDKFPISRPNLTFSTLTVSNMSPEDSSIYLCSVNRGQETQYFGPGTRLLVL.

The chain has TRBV27 and TRBJ2-1, with 8 bases identical to TRBD1. This CDR3 is 14 amino acids long. Per germline, CDR1 MNHEY and CDR2 SMNVEV (reference sequence). The V gene end was trimmed by 8 bases and the J gene end by 4 bases; junction bases not matched to a gene: 7. CDR3 protein: CASRSGTGYNEQFF. CDR3 nucleotides: TGTGCCAGCCGCTCCGGGACAGGATACAATGAGCAGTTCTTC.

This chain joins TRBV7-2 and TRBJ2-3; TRBD1 matches at 7 bases. With V trimmed by 1 base and J by 0 bases, 4 bases remained unmatched. The germline CDR1 and CDR2 sequences are SGHTA and FQGNSA. The CDR3 contains 16 residues. CDR3: CASSLVGTVSTDTQYF. CDR3 nucleotide sequence: TGTGCCAGCAGCTTAGTCGGGACAGTAAGCACAGATACGCAGTATTTT.

The V and J genes are TRBV19 and TRBJ1-2; D is uncertain. The CDR3 has 13 amino acids. V lost 3 bases, J lost 4 bases, and 9 bases lay in between. Germline CDR1 is LNHDA and CDR2 is SQIVND (reference sequence). This CDR3 reads CASSIQEAYGYTF. For the CDR3, the DNA is TGTGCCAGTAGTATCCAGGAAGCCTATGGCTACACCTTC. The entire variable domain, with the rest obtained from reference TRBV19 and TRBJ1-2, is as follows: DGGITQSPKYLFRKEGQNVTLSCEQNLNHDAMYWYRQDPGQGLRLIYYSQIVNDFQKGDIAEGYSVSREKKESFPLTVTSAQKNPTAFYLCASSIQEAYGYTFGSGTRLTVV.

The rearrangement uses TRBV4-3 and TRBJ2-3, with 9 bases aligning to TRBD2. The CDR3 sequence is 16 residues long. Germline V lookup: CDR1 LGHNA, CDR2 YSLEER. The junction had 10 bases not matched to a gene; V was cut back by 1 base and J by 8 bases. The CDR3 loop reads CASSQGAGGFSGTQYF. The CDR3 DNA follows: TGCGCCAGCAGCCAAGGGGCGGGGGGGTTTAGCGGTACGCAGTATTTT.

The rearrangement uses TRBV7-3 and TRBJ1-1, with 11 bases identical to TRBD1. Trimming took 0 bases from V and 5 from J; bases not matched to a gene: 11. The CDR3 length is 18 residues. CDR1 and CDR2 (germline): SGHTA, FQGTGA. The CDR3 DNA is TGTGCCAGCAGCTTAACGGGGACAGGGGGACAATTCAGGACTGAAGCTTTCTTT. It codes for CASSLTGTGGQFRTEAFF.

The rearrangement uses TRBV7-8 and TRBJ2-2; 13 nucleotides match TRBD2. Germline CDR1 reads SGHVS; CDR2 reads FQNEAQ. The CDR3 totals 19 residues. V shed 4 bases and J 6 bases; nucleotides not matched to a gene: 14. The CDR3 region has the DNA TGTGCCAGCAGCTCCGGACTAGCGGGAGAGGGGTGGGAAGCCGGGGAGCTGTTTTTT. Residues: CASSSGLAGEGWEAGELFF.

The chain has TRBV29-1 and TRBJ2-7, with TRBD2 as a possible D gene (6 bases). CDR3 length: 12 residues. The ends were cut back, 3 bases at V and 4 bases at J, with 10 bases in the middle. Germline CDR1 and CDR2: SQVTM and ANQGSEA. CDR3 coding DNA: TGCAGCGTTGAGTCCGGGGGTTACGAGCAGTACTTC. This codes for CSVESGGYEQYF.

The chain couples TRBV4-3 to TRBJ2-3, with a tentative D call TRBD2 (6 bases). The CDR3 is made up of 15 amino acids. The V and J ends lost 4 bases and 0 bases respectively, with 11 bases between them. CDR1 LGHNA and CDR2 YSLEER come from the germline V gene. The DNA of the CDR3 is TGCGCCAGCAGCCTGGGGGGAACTAGCACAGATACGCAGTATTTT. Its protein is CASSLGGTSTDTQYF.